The rows below give T cell receptor beta chains drawn from one sample of a study of cytomegalovirus exposure and HLA in healthy donors. Libraries were prepared by immunoSEQ multiplex PCR; TCRdb keeps only in-frame clonotypes and omits some of them. The data contain some 250,000 clones, 90% of them singletons. The sample comprised PBMCs. These receptors were collected from a woman aged 18-29 years in good health and CMV-seronegative. Both conserved end residues are part of each CDR3. The D gene is left open where the match is weak. A clone size is listed for some rows: how often the clone was seen (once, few, many), or a class if it is expanded.

V gene	J gene	CDR3 length	clone size	D gene	CDR3 protein	CDR3 DNA
TRBV5-1	TRBJ1-2	16	.	.	CASSSGHSAALSGYTF	TGCGCCAGCAGCTCCGGACATTCGGCGGCACTCTCTGGCTACACCTTC
TRBV4-1	TRBJ2-5	15	.	.	CASSPGLASQETQYF	TGCGCCAGCAGCCCGGGCCTAGCGTCCCAAGAGACCCAGTACTTC
TRBV7-9	TRBJ2-1	15	.	TRBD1	CASSLLGQGLNEQFF	TGTGCCAGCAGCTTACTGGGACAGGGTTTGAATGAGCAGTTCTTC
TRBV29-1	TRBJ2-7	14	.	TRBD1	CSVALQGKGDEQYF	TGCAGCGTTGCGTTACAGGGGAAAGGAGACGAGCAGTACTTC
TRBV6-1	TRBJ1-1	15	.	.	CASSEAGARRTEAFF	TGTGCCAGCAGTGAAGCGGGGGCCCGGAGAACTGAAGCTTTCTTT
TRBV5-1	TRBJ1-1	12	.	.	CASSLEEREAFF	TGCGCCAGCAGCTTGGAGGAGCGTGAAGCTTTCTTT
TRBV10-1	TRBJ2-5	13	.	.	CASSANRQETQYF	TGCGCCAGCAGTGCTAACCGCCAAGAGACCCAGTACTTC
TRBV28	TRBJ1-2	14	.	.	CASTHHGGAAGYTF	TGTGCCAGCACCCACCACGGGGGGGCGGCTGGCTACACCTTC
TRBV9	TRBJ2-1	13	.	.	CASSVQVGNEQFF	TGTGCCAGCAGCGTACAGGTTGGAAATGAGCAGTTCTTC
TRBV29-1	TRBJ1-1	13	.	.	CSVWLDTSTEAFF	TGCAGCGTTTGGTTGGACACGAGCACTGAAGCTTTCTTT
TRBV28	TRBJ1-5	15	.	TRBD1	CASSLGQVLDQPQHF	TGTGCCAGCAGTTTAGGACAGGTTCTCGATCAGCCCCAGCATTTT
TRBV10-3	TRBJ2-2	13	once	.	CAISEGGTGELFF	TGTGCCATCAGTGAGGGGGGGACCGGGGAGCTGTTTTTT
TRBV27	TRBJ1-5	13	.	.	CASRPQGPQPQHF	TGTGCCAGCAGACCTCAGGGTCCTCAGCCCCAGCATTTT
TRBV9	TRBJ2-1	17	.	TRBD2	CASSEASGGFSYNEQFF	TGTGCCAGCTCAGAGGCTAGCGGGGGATTCTCCTACAATGAGCAGTTCTTC
TRBV19	TRBJ1-1	14	.	.	CASSNSINQAEAFF	TGTGCCAGTAGTAATAGTATCAATCAGGCTGAAGCTTTCTTT
TRBV2	TRBJ1-4	14	.	TRBD1	CASSVYRGREKLFF	TGTGCCAGCAGTGTTTACAGGGGACGTGAAAAACTGTTTTTT
TRBV11-2	TRBJ2-1	13	.	.	CASSLVGGNEQFF	TGTGCCAGCAGCTTAGTAGGGGGCAATGAGCAGTTCTTC
TRBV5-1	TRBJ2-5	16	.	TRBD2	CASSLVVSGGQETQYF	TGCGCCAGCAGCTTGGTAGTTTCGGGGGGACAAGAGACCCAGTACTTC
TRBV5-1	TRBJ1-1	15	.	.	CASSPPGTPNTEAFF	TGCGCCAGCAGCCCGCCCGGGACACCAAACACTGAAGCTTTCTTT
TRBV2	TRBJ1-1	15	.	.	CASSEDRLPLTEAFF	TGTGCCAGCAGTGAAGATCGGTTGCCGCTGACTGAAGCTTTCTTT
TRBV11-2	TRBJ2-7	14	.	.	CASSPINREGEQYF	TGTGCCAGCAGCCCAATCAACAGGGAAGGCGAGCAGTACTTC
TRBV5-6	TRBJ2-1	16	once	TRBD2	CASSPLAGDHYNEQFF	TGTGCCAGCAGCCCGCTTGCGGGGGACCACTACAATGAGCAGTTCTTC
TRBV28	TRBJ2-7	17	.	TRBD2	CASRDAVGGFRSYEQYF	TGTGCCAGCAGGGACGCGGTGGGGGGGTTTCGCTCCTACGAGCAGTACTTC
TRBV29-1	TRBJ1-3	14	.	.	CSVEDATAGNTIYF	TGCAGCGTTGAAGATGCGACAGCCGGAAACACCATATATTTT
TRBV6-5	TRBJ2-1	13	.	.	CASSQVPYNEQFF	TGTGCCAGCAGCCAGGTGCCCTACAATGAGCAGTTCTTC
TRBV4-1	TRBJ2-2	19	.	TRBD2	CASSRLRIGRSENTGELFF	TGCGCCAGCAGCCGCCTACGGATCGGGAGGTCGGAGAACACCGGGGAGCTGTTTTTT
TRBV6-5	TRBJ2-1	14	once	.	CASSYPGFYNEQFF	TGTGCCAGCAGTTACCCAGGGTTCTACAATGAGCAGTTCTTC
TRBV7-9	TRBJ1-2	17	.	TRBD1	CASPEQRRGQGIGGYTF	TGTGCCAGCCCCGAACAACGCCGTGGACAGGGGATTGGGGGCTACACCTTC
TRBV10-1	TRBJ1-1	13	once	.	CASSLGGSTEAFF	TGCGCCAGCAGCCTCGGGGGGAGCACTGAAGCTTTCTTT
TRBV11-2	TRBJ2-7	15	.	TRBD2	CASSLPGLAPYEQYF	TGTGCCAGCAGCTTACCGGGACTAGCGCCCTACGAGCAGTACTTC
TRBV9	TRBJ2-7	14	once	.	CASSFSTGTEEQYF	TGTGCCAGCAGCTTCTCGACAGGGACTGAAGAGCAGTACTTC
TRBV2	TRBJ1-1	12	.	.	CATLGGDTEAFF	TGTGCCACACTAGGGGGGGACACTGAAGCTTTCTTT
TRBV4-1	TRBJ1-3	16	.	.	CASSQDRGTTGNTIYF	TGCGCCAGCAGCCAAGATCGGGGAACAACTGGAAACACCATATATTTT
TRBV27	TRBJ1-6	13	few	TRBD1	CASSLFDREPLHF	TGTGCCAGCAGTTTGTTTGACAGGGAACCCCTCCACTTT
TRBV28	TRBJ2-3	15	.	.	CASSPGGGSTDTQYF	TGTGCCAGCAGTCCAGGTGGGGGGAGCACAGATACGCAGTATTTT
TRBV2	TRBJ2-1	18	once	TRBD2	CASSDSPSGGASYNEQFF	TGTGCCAGCAGTGATTCCCCTAGCGGGGGGGCCTCCTACAATGAGCAGTTCTTC
TRBV19	TRBJ1-1	16	once	TRBD1	CASSIVPTGAATEAFF	TGTGCCAGTAGTATAGTTCCGACAGGGGCCGCCACTGAAGCTTTCTTT
TRBV15	TRBJ1-2	14	once	.	CATSRETGIYGYTF	TGTGCCACCAGCAGAGAGACAGGCATCTATGGCTACACCTTC
TRBV7-8	TRBJ1-2	14	.	.	CASSPRVGNYGYTF	TGTGCCAGCAGCCCCCGGGTGGGTAACTATGGCTACACCTTC
TRBV27	TRBJ1-2	16	.	.	CASSSQAGETPYGYTF	TGTGCCAGCAGTTCCCAAGCCGGGGAGACCCCCTATGGCTACACCTTC
TRBV5-1	TRBJ2-1	16	.	TRBD2	CASSSITSGVYNEQFF	TGCGCCAGCAGCTCCATCACTAGCGGCGTCTACAATGAGCAGTTCTTC
TRBV4-3	TRBJ2-3	16	.	.	CASSQDPPPQTDTQYF	TGCGCCAGCAGCCAAGATCCTCCCCCACAGACAGATACGCAGTATTTT
TRBV29-1	TRBJ2-3	11	.	.	CSVALTYTQYF	TGCAGCGTCGCGTTAACTTATACGCAGTATTTT
TRBV6-5	TRBJ1-5	14	.	TRBD1	CASSDGTGSKPQHF	TGTGCCAGCAGTGACGGGACAGGGAGCAAGCCCCAGCATTTT
TRBV19	TRBJ1-1	15	.	.	CASSHRQGWDTEAFF	TGTGCCAGTAGTCATCGTCAGGGGTGGGACACTGAAGCTTTCTTT
TRBV11-2	TRBJ2-4	14	.	.	CASSHSLAKNIQYF	TGTGCCAGCAGTCATAGTCTAGCCAAAAACATTCAGTACTTC
TRBV28	TRBJ1-5	13	.	.	CASSRVPNQPQHF	TGTGCCAGCAGCAGGGTCCCCAATCAGCCCCAGCATTTT
TRBV28	TRBJ1-6	17	.	.	CASSLTQTVAINSPLHF	TGTGCCAGCAGTTTAACCCAGACAGTGGCGATTAATTCACCCCTCCACTTT
TRBV20-1	TRBJ1-1	11	.	.	CSASGNTEAFF	TGCAGTGCCAGCGGGAACACTGAAGCTTTCTTT
TRBV5-6	TRBJ2-5	13	.	.	CASSLLRGETQYF	TGTGCCAGCAGCTTGCTAAGGGGAGAGACCCAGTACTTC
TRBV5-1	TRBJ2-1	16	.	TRBD2	CASSPRAGGSYNEQFF	TGCGCCAGCAGTCCGCGAGCGGGGGGCTCCTACAATGAGCAGTTCTTC
TRBV9	TRBJ2-3	19	.	TRBD2	CASSVDLAGGPLYTDTQYF	TGTGCCAGCAGCGTGGATCTAGCGGGGGGCCCCCTCTACACAGATACGCAGTATTTT
TRBV7-2	TRBJ1-6	14	.	TRBD1	CASSLEDRESPLHF	TGTGCCAGCAGCTTAGAGGACAGGGAATCACCCCTCCACTTT
TRBV4-3	TRBJ1-3	15	.	.	CASSLKQGTGNTIYF	TGCGCCAGCAGCCTTAAACAGGGAACGGGAAACACCATATATTTT
TRBV9	TRBJ2-3	13	.	TRBD2	CASRRGVTDTQYF	TGTGCCAGCAGACGGGGGGTCACAGATACGCAGTATTTT